This TCR beta chain came from a study of cytomegalovirus exposure and HLA in healthy donors. Study results and limitations: The productive fraction for most TCR beta V segments was about 90% or about 30% in an earlier analysis. V segments that were indistinguishable, TRBV6-2 and TRBV6-3 among them, were omitted from analysis. V- and J-gene trimming in TCR beta was tied to a missense DCLRE1C variant by an analysis performed later. Cytomegalovirus-associated TCR beta chains were listed, numbering 150 to 200.

Primers included in the PCR were 60 Vbeta and 13 Jbeta primers. This table comes from immunoSEQ multiplex PCR, and its TCRdb copy is limited to in-frame clones, with some not included. The sample lists approximately 70,000 clones, 70% occurring once. The germline CDR1 and CDR2 sequences are LGHNA and YSLEER. V was pared by 4 bases and J by 2 bases, with 13 bases between. The CDR3 is made up of 15 amino acids. Concerning this clone itself: What it recognizes is unknown.

The sequence derives from a woman aged 45 to 65 in good health and CMV-seropositive. The J gene is TRBJ2-3, the V gene TRBV4-3; TRBD1 might be the D (5 bases). Sequenced material: PBMCs. Here the CDR3 reads CASSLRAEVTDTQYF. As DNA, the CDR3 is TGCGCCAGCAGCCTCAGGGCAGAGGTCACAGATACGCAGTATTTT.